The rows below give T cell receptor beta chains drawn from one sample of a study of spatial heterogeneity in lung cancer. TCRdb itself ran the 5' RACE reads through MiXCR, one entry per CDR3 protein. Of tens of thousands of distinct CDR3 sequences detected, roughly 13% appear once; the ten largest clones hold about 57%. The specimen was PBMCs, collected at surgery. These receptor sequences come from a male donor with early-stage non-small cell lung cancer. CDR3s include the opening cysteine and the closing phenylalanine or tryptophan. The D gene is left open where the match is weak. Some rows have no size entry. The others give once, few or many, or a class for an expanded clone.

CDR3aa	CDR3nt	d_gene	j_gene	v_gene	abundance
CASRGGGAGYGYTF	TGTGCCAGCAGAGGAGGGGGCGCTGGGTATGGCTACACCTTC	TRBD1	TRBJ1-2	TRBV28	many
CASSLGGNRDSPLHF	TGTGCCAGCAGTTTAGGAGGGAATCGGGATTCACCCCTCCACTTT	NA	TRBJ1-6	TRBV28	many
CASSSLLAGEQFF	TGTGCCAGCAGCTCCTTACTAGCGGGCGAGCAGTTCTTC	TRBD2	TRBJ2-1	TRBV11-3	NA
CASKIGGLLTEAFF	TGCGCCAGCAAAATCGGGGGTTTACTCACTGAAGCTTTCTTT	NA	TRBJ1-1	TRBV10-2	NA
CASSYRSQEKLFF	TGTGCCAGCAGTTACCGCTCCCAGGAAAAACTGTTTTTT	NA	TRBJ1-4	TRBV6-5	few
CASLGGANTGELFF	TGTGCCAGCCTCGGGGGCGCGAACACCGGGGAGCTGTTTTTT	NA	TRBJ2-2	TRBV27	few
CSVEGDTYEQYF	TGCAGCGTCGAGGGGGATACCTACGAGCAGTACTTC	NA	TRBJ2-7	TRBV29-1	few
CASRAPGAREKLFF	TGTGCCAGTAGGGCGCCGGGGGCAAGGGAAAAACTGTTTTTT	NA	TRBJ1-4	TRBV19	few
CASSLFNTEAFF	TGTGCCAGCAGCTTATTTAACACTGAAGCTTTCTTT	NA	TRBJ1-1	TRBV7-9	few
CSVLSSGTDTQYF	TGCAGCGTTCTGTCCAGCGGCACAGATACGCAGTATTTT	NA	TRBJ2-3	TRBV29-1	NA
CATRQGMGNQPQHF	TGTGCCACTCGACAGGGGATGGGCAATCAGCCCCAGCATTTT	TRBD1	TRBJ1-5	TRBV15	large
CATSREEESKLFF	TGTGCCACCAGCAGAGAGGAGGAATCAAAACTGTTTTTT	NA	TRBJ1-4	TRBV15	NA
CASSFGGSNNEQFF	TGTGCCAGCAGTTTTGGAGGGTCGAACAATGAGCAGTTCTTC	NA	TRBJ2-1	TRBV12-3/TRBV12-4	NA
CSVEREISTDTQYF	TGCAGCGTTGAAAGGGAAATTAGCACAGATACGCAGTATTTT	NA	TRBJ2-3	TRBV29-1	NA
CSARKTGAYGYTF	TGCAGTGCAAGAAAGACAGGGGCCTATGGCTACACCTTC	TRBD1	TRBJ1-2	TRBV20-1	few
CASTPGLAPSTDTQYF	TGTGCCAGCACCCCGGGACTAGCGCCTAGCACAGATACGCAGTATTTT	TRBD2	TRBJ2-3	TRBV6-5	NA
CASSQGVGYSYNEQFF	TGCGCCAGCAGCCAAGGGGTGGGGTACTCCTACAATGAGCAGTTCTTC	NA	TRBJ2-1	TRBV4-3	NA
CSVRRNISNQPQHF	TGCAGCGTTAGGAGGAACATATCCAATCAGCCCCAGCATTTT	NA	TRBJ1-5	TRBV29-1	many
CSAMEGDQPQHF	TGCAGTGCTATGGAGGGGGATCAGCCCCAGCATTTT	NA	TRBJ1-5	TRBV20-1	few
CASSPTGASGGLYNEQFF	TGTGCCAGCAGCCCAACAGGGGCTAGCGGGGGGCTCTACAATGAGCAGTTCTTC	NA	TRBJ2-1	TRBV21-1	NA
CASSIIGEAGNTIYF	TGTGCCAGCAGCATTATAGGAGAGGCTGGAAACACCATATATTTT	NA	TRBJ1-3	TRBV27	NA
CTSSGTARNQPQHF	TGTACCAGCAGTGGGACAGCCCGCAATCAGCCCCAGCATTTT	TRBD1	TRBJ1-5	TRBV2	NA
CASGLPWGEKNIQYF	TGTGCTAGTGGTTTGCCCTGGGGGGAGAAAAACATTCAGTACTTC	NA	TRBJ2-4	TRBV12-5	NA
CSVDGSGNEQFF	TGCAGCGTGGACGGCTCGGGGAATGAGCAGTTCTTC	NA	TRBJ2-1	TRBV29-1	few
CSARPLYNEQFF	TGCAGTGCTCGCCCCCTGTACAATGAGCAGTTCTTC	NA	TRBJ2-1	TRBV20-1	few
CASSPPRQGAVYNEQFF	TGTGCCAGCTCACCACCGAGACAGGGGGCTGTCTACAATGAGCAGTTCTTC	TRBD1	TRBJ2-1	TRBV18	NA
CASSLTPGPQSGNTIYF	TGCGCCAGCAGCCTGACGCCGGGACCCCAGTCTGGAAACACCATATATTTT	NA	TRBJ1-3	TRBV4-3	few
CAISETGLAKNIQYF	TGTGCCATCAGTGAAACAGGACTAGCCAAAAACATTCAGTACTTC	NA	TRBJ2-4	TRBV10-3	NA
CASSLLRTSGTREQYF	TGTGCCAGCAGTCTCCTAAGGACTAGCGGTACTCGAGAGCAGTACTTC	TRBD2	TRBJ2-7	TRBV12-3/TRBV12-4	few
CSVEEENTEAFF	TGCAGCGTTGAAGAGGAGAACACTGAAGCTTTCTTT	NA	TRBJ1-1	TRBV29-1	many
CASSQDQGYTYNEQFF	TGTGCCAGCAGCCAAGATCAGGGGTACACCTACAATGAGCAGTTCTTC	NA	TRBJ2-1	TRBV12-3/TRBV12-4	many